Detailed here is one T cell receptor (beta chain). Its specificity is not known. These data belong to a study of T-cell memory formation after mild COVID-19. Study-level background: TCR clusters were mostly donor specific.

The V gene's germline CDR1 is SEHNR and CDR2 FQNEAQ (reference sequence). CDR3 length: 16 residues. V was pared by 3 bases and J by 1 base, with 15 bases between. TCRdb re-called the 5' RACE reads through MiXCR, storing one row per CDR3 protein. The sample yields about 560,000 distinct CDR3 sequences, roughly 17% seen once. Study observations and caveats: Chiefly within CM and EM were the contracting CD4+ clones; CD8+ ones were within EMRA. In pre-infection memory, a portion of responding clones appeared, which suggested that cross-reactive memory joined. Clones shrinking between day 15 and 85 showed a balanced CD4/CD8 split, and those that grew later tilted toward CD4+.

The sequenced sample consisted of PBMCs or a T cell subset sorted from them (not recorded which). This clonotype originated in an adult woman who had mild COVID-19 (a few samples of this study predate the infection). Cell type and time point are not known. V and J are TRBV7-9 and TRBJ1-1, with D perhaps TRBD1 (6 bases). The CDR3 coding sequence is TGTGCCAGCAGCTTGCCACTACAGGGCCCGAACACTGAAGCTTTCTTT. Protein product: CASSLPLQGPNTEAFF.